These 23 T cell receptor beta chains originate from one sample sequenced in a study of blood T cell repertoires in COVID-19. Libraries were prepared by immunoSEQ multiplex PCR; TCRdb keeps only in-frame clonotypes and omits some of them. The repertoire includes over 200,000 clones, 70% to 80% of them detected once, and 3% to 3.5% sits in the top ten. The sample was peripheral blood. Every receptor here comes from a woman of 80 years or more with acute or convalescent COVID-19.

The V call is TRBV6-2 or TRBV6-3, the J call TRBJ2-2; weak D call: TRBD2 (6 bases). CDR1 and CDR2 from the germline V gene are MNHEY and SVGEGT. Trimming took off 5 bases at V and 1 base at J, with 11 bases between the two ends. There are 15 residues in the CDR3. Here the CDR3 DNA reads TGTGCCAGCAGTACTAGCCCGATGAACACCGGGGAGCTGTTTTTT. Translating gives CASSTSPMNTGELFF.

The chain uses TRBV7-6 and TRBJ1-3; TRBD1 is a possible D gene (5 bases). CDR3 size: 16 residues. V was cut by 1 base and J by 0 bases, with 10 bases left in between. CDR1 is SGHVS, CDR2 FNYEAQ, per germline. CDR3: CASSLDRPFSGNTIYF. The CDR3 DNA reads as TGTGCCAGCAGCTTAGACAGGCCCTTCTCTGGAAACACCATATATTTT. Variable domain in full (rest from reference TRBV7-6 and TRBJ1-3): GAGVSQSPRYKVTKRGQDVALRCDPISGHVSLYWYRQALGQGPEFLTYFNYEAQQDKSGLPNDRFSAERPEGSISTLTIQRTEQRDSAMYRCASSLDRPFSGNTIYFGEGSWLTVV.

This chain connects TRBV29-1 to TRBJ1-6; TRBD1 agrees at 8 bases. V was clipped by 7 bases and J by 8 bases; unmatched bases: 7. Looked up from germline, CDR1 is SQVTM and CDR2 is ANQGSEA. CDR3 length: 13 residues. The CDR3 coding sequence is TGCAGCGCCCGGACAGGGACCGATTCACCCCTCCACTTT. Its translation: CSARTGTDSPLHF.

V gene TRBV9 combines with J gene TRBJ1-6; 10 nucleotides agree with TRBD1. Looked up from germline, CDR1 is SGDLS and CDR2 is YYNGEE. V was pared by 5 bases and J by 10 bases, with 6 bases of the junction left unmatched. CDR3 length: 14 residues. For the CDR3, the DNA is TGTGCCAGCAGTCTTCGGGACAGGGGCTCACCCCTCCACTTT. Protein sequence: CASSLRDRGSPLHF.

This clone has just a few counts. The V gene is TRBV15, the J gene TRBJ1-2; TRBD1 is a possible D gene (5 bases). Looked up from germline, CDR1 is LNHNV and CDR2 is YYDKDF (reference sequence). Between the trimmed V and J ends, which lost 0 bases and 4 bases, there was a span of 18 bases. The CDR3 extends over 17 amino acids. The CDR3 here is CATSRDLKVGGSYGYTF. The CDR3 DNA reads TGTGCCACCAGCAGAGATCTTAAGGTGGGGGGAAGCTATGGCTACACCTTC.

This chain uses TRBV10-3 with TRBJ1-2, with a weak D call TRBD1 (6 bases). The germline V gene encodes CDR1 ENHRY and CDR2 SYGVKD. This CDR3 has 13 amino acids. V was trimmed by 3 bases and J by 2 bases, leaving 7 bases between them. The CDR3 sequence: CAISDRGNYGYTF. CDR3 in DNA: TGTGCCATCAGTGACAGGGGAAACTATGGCTACACCTTC.

This clone was detected only a few times. This chain joins TRBV6-5 and TRBJ1-5; D remains ambiguous. The germline CDR1 and CDR2 sequences are MNHEY and SVGAGI. V was clipped by 7 bases and J by 5 bases, with 12 bases between them. The CDR3 is made up of 13 amino acids. The CDR3 region has the DNA TGTGCCAGCACCCCGAAAGACTATCAGCCCCAGCATTTT. Protein: CASTPKDYQPQHF.

About this clone: Other DNA sequences in the sample encode the same CDR3. The genes are TRBV12-3 or TRBV12-4 and TRBJ2-7, with 7 nucleotides matching TRBD1. V was clipped by 5 bases and J by 0 bases; unmatched bases: 1. The CDR3 is made up of 13 amino acids. CDR3 amino acids: CASSRDSSYEQYF. The DNA of the CDR3 is TGTGCCAGCAGTCGGGACAGCTCCTACGAGCAGTACTTC.

This clone was seen only once. The chain combines TRBV15 with TRBJ1-3, with D possibly TRBD1 on 5 matching bases. Germline assignment: CDR1 LNHNV and CDR2 YYDKDF (reference sequence). The V and J ends lost 1 base and 4 bases respectively, with 8 bases between them. The CDR3 is 14 residues long. Written as DNA, the CDR3 is TGTGCCACCAGCAGAGGAGACAGAGGAAACACCATATATTTT. Protein sequence: CATSRGDRGNTIYF.

This chain connects TRBV9 to TRBJ1-1; 9 bases agree with TRBD1. V shed 4 bases, J shed 5 bases, and the junction held 6 bases outside the gene matches. Germline CDR1 SGDLS, CDR2 YYNGEE. This CDR3 is 14 amino acids long. CDR3 amino acids: CASSTGGAWTEAFF. The CDR3 nucleotides are TGTGCCAGCAGCACAGGGGGCGCGTGGACTGAAGCTTTCTTT.

J is TRBJ2-5 and V is TRBV19, with 8 bases identical to TRBD1. Germline CDR1 and CDR2: LNHDA and SQIVND (reference sequence). J gave up 4 bases and V 5 bases, and 9 bases lay outside the gene matches. CDR3 size: 15 residues. CDR3 nucleotides: TGTGCCAGTAGTGCCCAGGGGGCCGTGGGAGAGACCCAGTACTTC. Its translation is CASSAQGAVGETQYF. The full variable domain, in which reference TRBV19 and TRBJ2-5 provide the parts outside the CDR3, is DGGITQSPKYLFRKEGQNVTLSCEQNLNHDAMYWYRQDPGQGLRLIYYSQIVNDFQKGDIAEGYSVSREKKESFPLTVTSAQKNPTAFYLCASSAQGAVGETQYFGPGTRLLVL.

A few counts support this clone. J is TRBJ2-3 and V is TRBV5-4; TRBD1 matches at 8 bases. J gave up 6 bases and V 4 bases, and 7 bases lay outside the gene matches. This CDR3 has 14 amino acids. CDR1 and CDR2 (germline): SGHNT, YYREEE (reference sequence). The CDR3 sequence is CASSEGQGVDTQYF. The CDR3 DNA sequence: TGTGCCAGCAGCGAAGGACAGGGTGTGGATACGCAGTATTTT.

This clone was detected only a few times. This CDR3 reads CASSLSGNTIYF. The CDR3 bases are TGTGCCAGCAGTTTATCAGGAAACACCATATATTTT. The rearrangement joins TRBV12-3 or TRBV12-4 to TRBJ1-3, with D unresolved. Trimming removed 2 bases at V and 4 bases at J, with 3 bases between. The CDR3 contains 12 residues.

The chain recombines TRBV6-5 with TRBJ1-1, with TRBD1 matching over 9 bases. J gave up 8 bases and V 0 bases, and 4 bases lay outside the gene matches. The CDR3 extends over 14 amino acids. Per the germline V gene, CDR1 is MNHEY and CDR2 is SVGAGI. The CDR3 nucleotides read TGTGCCAGCAGTTACTCCTTAGGACAGGGGGAAGCTTTCTTT. Translation: CASSYSLGQGEAFF.

V gene TRBV2 combines with J gene TRBJ1-1; TRBD1 matches 10 bases. The CDR3 is 15 amino acids. Germline CDR1 SNHLY, CDR2 FYNNEI. V trimming: 8 bases; J trimming: 5 bases; junction bases outside the gene matches: 11. CDR3 in DNA: TGTGCCAGCCTTCGTCCTGACAGGGGGCGAACTGAAGCTTTCTTT. Amino acids: CASLRPDRGRTEAFF.

The chain couples TRBV2 to TRBJ2-2; no clear D. The CDR3 spans 14 residues. Trimming pared 6 bases from V and 0 bases from J, leaving 8 bases between. CDR1 is SNHLY, CDR2 FYNNEI, per germline. This CDR3 reads CASRGDPNTGELFF. In DNA, the CDR3 is TGTGCCAGCAGAGGAGATCCGAACACCGGGGAGCTGTTTTTT.

In the case of this clone: Different DNA sequences within this sample yield the same CDR3. V and J are TRBV6-5 and TRBJ2-7; 7 bases agree with TRBD1. Per germline, CDR1 MNHEY and CDR2 SVGAGI. This CDR3 is built from 14 residues. V lost 2 bases to trimming and J lost 3 bases; unmatched junction nucleotides: 4. This CDR3 reads CASSYRQGIYEQYF. DNA of the CDR3: TGTGCCAGCAGTTACCGACAGGGAATCTACGAGCAGTACTTC.

The chain joins TRBV28 to TRBJ1-5; D is possibly TRBD1 (5 bases). V shed 7 bases and J shed 2 bases, with 15 bases lying between them. This CDR3 is 15 amino acids long. Germline-derived CDR1 and CDR2 are MDHEN and SYDVKM. The CDR3 sequence: CASTPLGGGNQPQHF. CDR3 nucleotide sequence: TGTGCCAGCACACCGCTCGGGGGAGGCAATCAGCCCCAGCATTTT. The whole variable domain, filled in from reference TRBV28 and TRBJ1-5, reads DVKVTQSSRYLVKRTGEKVFLECVQDMDHENMFWYRQDPGLGLRLIYFSYDVKMKEKGDIPEGYSVSREKKERFSLILESASTNQTSMYLCASTPLGGGNQPQHFGDGTRLSIL.

The gene calls are TRBV5-8 and TRBJ1-6; D is undetermined. Trimming took 2 bases from V and 4 from J, leaving 7 bases between them. The CDR3 is 14 amino acids. CDR1 and CDR2 from the germline V gene are SGHTS and YDEGEE. CDR3 residues: CASSFVSYNSPLHF. For the CDR3, the DNA is TGTGCCAGCAGCTTCGTCTCGTATAATTCACCCCTCCACTTT. Full variable domain (remainder filled in from reference TRBV5-8 and TRBJ1-6): EAGVTQSPTHLIKTRGQQATLRCSPISGHTSVYWYQQALGLGLQFLLWYDEGEERNRGNFPPRFSGRQFPNYSSELNVNALELEDSALYLCASSFVSYNSPLHFGNGTRLTVT.

The rearrangement uses TRBV7-9 and TRBJ1-2; tentative D call: TRBD1 (5 bases). Trimming pared 3 bases from V and 4 bases from J, leaving 15 bases between. In germline, CDR1 is SEHNR, CDR2 FQNEAQ (reference sequence). The CDR3 has 15 residues. The CDR3 sequence is CASSLIRGAVYGYTF. The CDR3 DNA sequence: TGTGCCAGCAGCTTGATTAGGGGCGCAGTCTATGGCTACACCTTC.

The V gene is TRBV2, the J gene TRBJ1-3; TRBD1 is a possible D gene (6 bases). The V end was cut by 6 bases, the J end by 11 bases, with 17 bases between. The CDR3 length is 13 residues. CDR1 is SNHLY and CDR2 is FYNNEI in the germline V gene. The CDR3 spells CASRAIQGTAIYF. CDR3 DNA: TGTGCCAGCAGAGCTATACAGGGAACCGCCATATATTTT.

This chain links TRBV18 with TRBJ1-6; D not certain. This CDR3 is built from 14 residues. With 2 bases removed from V and 7 bases from J, the gap between germline ends came to 9 bases. Germline assignment: CDR1 KGHSH and CDR2 LQKENI. The CDR3 spells CASSPAGENSPLHF. DNA for the CDR3: TGTGCCAGCTCACCAGCGGGAGAGAATTCACCCCTCCACTTT.

This chain connects TRBV11-3 to TRBJ2-1; 9 bases fit TRBD1. J was trimmed by 0 bases and V by 3 bases; bases with no gene match: 9. The CDR3 has 18 amino acids. The V gene's germline CDR1 is SGHNT and CDR2 YENEEA. The CDR3 loop reads CASSFPMTGGRSYNEQFF. CDR3 DNA: TGTGCCAGCAGCTTTCCAATGACAGGGGGACGCTCCTACAATGAGCAGTTCTTC.